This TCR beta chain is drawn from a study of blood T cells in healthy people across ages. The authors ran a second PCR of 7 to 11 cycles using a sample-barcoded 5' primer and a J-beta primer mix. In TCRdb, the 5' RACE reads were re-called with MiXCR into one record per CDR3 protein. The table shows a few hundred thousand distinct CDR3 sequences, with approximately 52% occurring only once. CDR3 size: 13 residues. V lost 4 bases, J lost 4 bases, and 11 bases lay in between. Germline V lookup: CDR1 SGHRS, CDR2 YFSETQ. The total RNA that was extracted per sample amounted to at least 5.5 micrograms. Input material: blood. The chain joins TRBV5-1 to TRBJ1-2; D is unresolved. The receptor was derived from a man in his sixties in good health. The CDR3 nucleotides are TGCGCCAGCAGCACCGACATCATCTATGGCTACACCTTC. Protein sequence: CASSTDIIYGYTF.